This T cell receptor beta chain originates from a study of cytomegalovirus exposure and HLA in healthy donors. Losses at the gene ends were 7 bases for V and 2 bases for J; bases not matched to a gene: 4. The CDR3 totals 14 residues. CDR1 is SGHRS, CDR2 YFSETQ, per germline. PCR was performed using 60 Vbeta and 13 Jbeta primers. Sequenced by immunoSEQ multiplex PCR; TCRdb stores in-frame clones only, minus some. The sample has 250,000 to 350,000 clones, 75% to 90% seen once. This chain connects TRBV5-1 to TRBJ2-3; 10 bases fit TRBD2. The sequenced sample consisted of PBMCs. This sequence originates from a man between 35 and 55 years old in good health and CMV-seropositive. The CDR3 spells CASGTSDDTDTQYF. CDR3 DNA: TGCGCCAGCGGGACTAGCGATGACACAGATACGCAGTATTTT.